This entry concerns a single T cell receptor (beta chain). Its recognized antigen is unknown. TCR beta CDR3 regions were amplified by multiplex PCR from an average of roughly 1,300 ng genomic DNA per sample using the immunoSEQ assay. The assay corrected primer bias using a complete synthetic TCR repertoire to establish an amplification baseline. The amplicons were sequenced using the Illumina platform. The source study handled its data this way. Sequence errors were corrected by clustering with frequency ratios and a modified nearest-neighbor algorithm, and the sequences were then analyzed in the immunoSEQ Analyzer using IMGT gene definitions. At each rarefaction depth, TCR richness and evenness were averaged across 20 rarefaction repeats, and any sample with fewer sequences than the depth was left out. V, D and J gene relative abundances were compared between groups with Wilcoxon rank sum tests, applying FDR correction. In the blinded duplicates, the intraclass correlation was approximately 95% for TCR richness and averaged around 78% across around 66 gene segments. Not all clones reach the TCRdb copy of this immuneACCESS table, which keeps in-frame sequences only. Checked studies attribute under half of the gap to unresolved V genes and leave the rest unexplained. That table supplies the V and J calls and clone size; D and trimming were determined from the DNA. The sample table holds over 30,000 clones. Clones ranked in the top ten supply approximately 3.7% of the sample.

The sample belongs to a study of T cells in women clearing cervical HPV infection (dated 2018 in TCRdb). With respect to the entire study: Cases were some 26 women with histologically confirmed HPV16-related CIN3 or worse, including a couple of invasive cancers. The controls were fewer than 30 women whose single incident HPV16 infection cleared within 12 months with no development of precancer or cancer. Case blood was taken at the visit when the lesion was first identified, whereas control blood was taken when infection was no longer detected. For cases, the median interval between lesion detection and blood sampling was roughly 140 days, with an interquartile range of 90 to 200 days. Because only a few women had HLA typing data, the possibility that HLA type acted as a confounder could not be ruled out. Nested within Costa Rica's Guanacaste HPV Natural History Study, an exploratory proof-of-principle case-control study compared TCR repertoires across cervical HPV16 outcomes. Cases and controls were matched on year of sample collection and on age within five years. Cases had a median age of roughly 36 years and controls had a median age of 38, with no significant differences in baseline characteristics. The parent cohort enrolled about 10,000 women aged 18 or older in Guanacaste, Costa Rica, in 1993 to 1994 and followed the women for roughly 7 years. Five blinded duplicates per group were added as quality controls, giving 60 or so samples: some 50 participants and 10 replicates. What the work shows at the level of the full study, not this receptor alone: Because the number of T cells per sample was unknown, the richness differences could reflect varying T-cell content rather than repertoire biology. Significantly higher TCR repertoire richness was observed in CIN3+ cases than in controls across sequencing depths, whereas no difference in evenness was found. Random forest classifiers combining richness and V gene abundances distinguished cases from controls with an estimated AUC of roughly 0.8. The cross-sectional design could not show whether associations preceded infection or resulted from it; effector/memory subsets and HPV-specific T cells were not isolated.

Every participant had a single incident cervical HPV16 infection, and prevalent HPV16 infections were excluded. Cervical HPV DNA was detected with MY09/MY11 PCR, and genotyping was done by dot-blot hybridization. Roughly 15 mL of heparinized blood was centrifuged, after which the buffy coat was aliquoted, frozen at -30 degrees C, and then stored at -80 degrees C. QIAGEN kits were used to extract genomic DNA from buffy coat specimens. Specimen: blood buffy coat. The receptor's source is a woman aged 18 to 75 with a cervical HPV16 infection that either progressed to CIN3+ or cleared (not recorded which).

The part of the CDR3 DNA that was read is TGTGCCAGCAGCCTACGACTAGCGGGTGGCACCGGGGAG. Its protein product is CASSLRLAGGTGE. The complete CDR3 protein is CASSLRLAGGTGELFF. The chain joins TRBV14 to TRBJ2-2; TRBD2 lines up with 10 middle nucleotides. The DNA ends 3 residues before the CDR3 does, and the rest of the CDR3 is filled in from the germline J gene. V is cut back by 4 bases and J by 4 bases, with 6 bases in the junction unmatched. CDR1 SGHDN and CDR2 FVKESK are derived from the germline V gene. The CDR3 runs 16 amino acids, cysteine and phenylalanine included. Of the CDR3's DNA, 39 bases were read; they are in frame from base 1.